This T cell receptor beta chain was sequenced during a study of siplizumab effects on memory and regulatory T cells. Study-wide results and caveats: Naive T cells apparently outstripped memory cells in diversity and seemed major alloresponse contributors. Reactions containing siplizumab showed mappable alloreactive CD4+ clones averaging approximately 70% Treg-derived, versus 25% to 30% in controls.

Clones were sequenced by immunoSEQ multiplex PCR, and TCRdb holds only the in-frame ones, with some missing. The sample has around 95,000 clones, more than 85% seen once; the top ten hold 0.14% to 0.15%. Comments on this clone: Its specificity is unknown.

Sequenced: CD4+ T cells sorted from blood. The clonotype originates from a human donor in good health.

CDR3 sequence (DNA): TGTGCCAGCACCCTTTCCACAGGGACCACTGAAGCTTTCTTT. It encodes CASTLSTGTTEAFF. The J gene is TRBJ1-1, the V gene TRBV6-5, with D possibly TRBD1 on 6 matching bases. This CDR3 comprises 14 residues. Trimming shortened V by 7 bases and J by 4 bases, and 16 bases separated the two germline ends. Germline V gene data show CDR1 as MNHEY and CDR2 as SVGAGI.